This T cell receptor (beta chain) was recorded in a study of metastatic and nonmetastatic thyroid tumors (dated by TCRdb to 2018 to 2020). Concerning the study at large: For patients with malignant and with benign thyroid disease, the researchers compared repertoires between peripheral blood samples and tumor or nodule tissue samples. The research as a whole found: In both blood and tumor samples, TCR beta diversity was reported to be significantly higher in malignant tumors than in benign nodules.

In the case of this clone: Its antigen is still unknown. The input lacks base qualities; no much larger clone sits a single base away.

None of the patients had been given any treatment before thyroid surgery. Using T-cell receptor beta sequencing, the study looked back at clinical samples from patients collected from the early 2010s to the late 2010s. Libraries were prepared through PCR. The sequencer was an Illumina HiSeq 4000. High-throughput sequencing was used to profile the CDR3 region of the TCR beta-chain in every patient. As for how the authors treated the data: A classifier to discriminate distant-metastatic papillary thyroid cancer patients was built from CDR3 differences across clinicopathological groups. Repertoire diversity was assessed with the Shannon index, and tumor-blood repertoire similarity with the Morisita-Horn index. In-frame beta chains were kept once TCRdb had trimmed the public reads at Q25 with fastp and called clones with MiXCR. The authors' filters were not applied to this entry. The sample includes approximately 20,000 clones, with around a third observed a single time. More than 20% of the sample belongs to the ten largest clones.

Sequencing was carried out using adjacent normal tissue. The TCR was taken from a female donor with papillary thyroid cancer or a benign thyroid nodule (not recorded which). Some clones in this sample may be carry-over from other donors' samples.

The CDR3: CSARGEREGVQEQYF. The DNA reads as follows: TGCAGTGCTAGAGGGGAGCGGGAGGGGGTGCAGGAGCAGTACTTC. The chain couples TRBV20-1 to TRBJ2-7, and TRBD2 matches 10 of the central bases. Including the terminal cysteine and phenylalanine, the CDR3 comprises 15 residues. Only the CDR3 DNA stays, 45 bases, in frame from base 1. The germline V gene (reference sequence) yields DFQATT for CDR1 and SNEGSKA for CDR2. Clipping removes 1 base from V and 7 bases from J, with 10 as the unmatched junction base count.